The rows below give T cell receptor beta chains drawn from one sample of a study of blood T cells in healthy people across ages. TCRdb used MiXCR to reprocess the 5' RACE reads, holding one entry per CDR3 protein. The sample has approximately 1.5 million distinct CDR3 sequences, roughly 43% seen once; the top ten hold over 3.5%. Sequencing was carried out using blood. The receptors originated from a woman aged 18-29 years in good health. The CDR3 runs from the conserved cysteine through the conserved F or W. D genes are given only for firm matches. Size is omitted from some rows. Given values are once, few, many or a class for expanded clones.

V	size	J	D	CDR3	DNA
TRBV24-1	many	TRBJ2-7	TRBD1	CATSDRQGAYEQYF	TGTGCCACCAGTGATCGACAGGGGGCCTACGAGCAGTACTTC
TRBV3-1	few	TRBJ2-2	NA	CASSRGNIDTGELFF	TGTGCCAGCAGTCGCGGGAACATAGACACCGGGGAGCTGTTTTTT
TRBV20-1	NA	TRBJ2-5	NA	CSARDRAGIETQYF	TGCAGTGCTAGAGATCGGGCGGGTATCGAGACCCAGTACTTC
TRBV27	NA	TRBJ2-3	NA	CASRETGHSTDTQYF	TGTGCCAGCAGGGAAACAGGGCATAGCACAGATACGCAGTATTTT
TRBV30	few	TRBJ2-3	TRBD2	CAWTLAGVVDTQYF	TGTGCCTGGACCTTAGCGGGAGTTGTAGATACGCAGTATTTT
TRBV5-1	NA	TRBJ1-2	NA	CASSLVFTGPAYGYTF	TGCGCCAGCAGCTTGGTATTTACAGGTCCGGCCTATGGCTACACCTTC
TRBV6-5	few	TRBJ2-5	NA	CASSPGGILQGQYF	TGTGCCAGCAGTCCAGGGGGGATCCTTCAGGGCCAGTACTTC
TRBV27	NA	TRBJ2-1	TRBD2	CASSGLAEDEQFF	TGTGCCAGCAGCGGACTAGCGGAGGATGAGCAGTTCTTC
TRBV10-1	few	TRBJ2-7	TRBD1	CASSESGDSHYEQYF	TGCGCCAGCAGTGAGTCGGGGGACAGCCACTACGAGCAGTACTTC
TRBV7-2	many	TRBJ2-3	NA	CASSDTDTQYF	TGTGCCAGCAGCGACACAGATACGCAGTATTTT
TRBV27	NA	TRBJ2-1	NA	CASSLGRTRKFF	TGTGCCAGCAGTTTGGGACGGACCCGAAAGTTCTTC
TRBV12-3/TRBV12-4	NA	TRBJ2-7	TRBD2	CASSSASGRPYEQYF	TGTGCCAGCAGTTCCGCTAGCGGGAGGCCCTACGAGCAGTACTTC
TRBV5-8	NA	TRBJ2-2	TRBD1	CASNLDRVANTGELFF	TGTGCCAGCAATCTGGACAGGGTGGCGAACACCGGGGAGCTGTTTTTT
TRBV7-2	few	TRBJ2-1	NA	CASSSYSRIMEFF	TGTGCCAGCAGCTCGTATTCACGTATTATGGAGTTCTTC
TRBV2	NA	TRBJ1-1	NA	CASSDSLPPEAFF	TGTGCCAGCAGTGATTCTCTACCGCCTGAAGCTTTCTTT
TRBV12-3/TRBV12-4	NA	TRBJ2-5	NA	CASSLFGTQYF	TGTGCCAGCAGTCTTTTTGGGACCCAGTACTTC
TRBV4-3	few	TRBJ2-7	NA	CASSQPAKRYISYEQYF	TGCGCCAGCAGCCAACCCGCGAAGCGGTATATCTCCTACGAGCAGTACTTC
TRBV2	NA	TRBJ1-2	NA	CASSPTGTRNYGYTF	TGTGCCAGCAGTCCGACAGGAACGAGAAACTATGGCTACACCTTC
TRBV20-1	few	TRBJ2-7	TRBD2	CSASGRAFYEQYF	TGCAGTGCTAGCGGGAGGGCCTTTTACGAGCAGTACTTC
TRBV7-2	few	TRBJ1-4	NA	CASSKDRATNEKLFF	TGTGCCAGCAGCAAAGACAGAGCAACTAATGAAAAACTGTTTTTT
TRBV10-2	NA	TRBJ1-6	NA	CASSEWQGRNSPLHF	TGCGCCAGCAGTGAGTGGCAGGGGCGGAATTCACCCCTCCACTTT
TRBV6-6	NA	TRBJ2-2	NA	CASSYDALPGTGELFF	TGTGCCAGCAGTTACGATGCCCTCCCGGGGACCGGGGAGCTGTTTTTT
TRBV3-1	few	TRBJ1-5	NA	CASSQGGGLNQPQHF	TGTGCCAGCAGCCAAGGGGGCGGACTCAATCAGCCCCAGCATTTT
TRBV29-1	many	TRBJ2-5	TRBD2	CSVESGGAETQYF	TGCAGCGTTGAGAGCGGGGGGGCTGAGACCCAGTACTTC
TRBV6-5	NA	TRBJ2-7	NA	CASSPRPTYNEQYF	TGTGCCAGCAGTCCAAGACCAACCTACAATGAGCAGTACTTC
TRBV6-6	NA	TRBJ2-1	TRBD2	CASSLTSGGSSYNEQFF	TGTGCCAGCAGTTTGACTAGCGGGGGGAGCTCCTACAATGAGCAGTTCTTC
TRBV7-2	NA	TRBJ2-5	TRBD2	CASSGWAGEQYF	TGTGCCAGCAGCGGTTGGGCGGGAGAGCAGTACTTC
TRBV2	NA	TRBJ1-1	NA	CASSTDTANTEAFF	TGTGCCAGCAGTACGGACACGGCGAACACTGAAGCTTTCTTT
TRBV7-9	few	TRBJ1-1	TRBD1	CASSRETGVTEAFF	TGTGCCAGCAGCCGCGAGACAGGGGTTACTGAAGCTTTCTTT
TRBV5-1	NA	TRBJ2-7	NA	CASSSQGSTYEQYF	TGCGCCAGCAGCTCTCAGGGGTCCACCTACGAGCAGTACTTC
TRBV2	NA	TRBJ1-5	NA	CASRFDGGGKNQPQHF	TGTGCCAGCAGGTTCGACGGCGGGGGGAAAAATCAGCCCCAGCATTTT
TRBV29-1	NA	TRBJ2-1	NA	CSVEDRASEETQFF	TGCAGCGTTGAGGACCGAGCCTCCGAAGAGACCCAGTTCTTC
TRBV7-2	few	TRBJ2-7	NA	CASSAKRILGPPKAYEQYF	TGTGCCAGCAGCGCAAAACGGATCCTTGGTCCCCCGAAAGCCTACGAGCAGTACTTC
TRBV4-3	NA	TRBJ2-3	NA	CASSQDLKTDTRYF	TGCGCCAGCAGCCAAGACTTGAAGACAGATACGCGGTATTTT
TRBV6-1	few	TRBJ2-1	TRBD2	CASSEAASGAYNEQFF	TGTGCCAGCAGTGAAGCTGCTAGCGGGGCCTACAATGAGCAGTTCTTC
TRBV5-1	NA	TRBJ1-4	NA	CASSFKGILFF	TGCGCCAGCAGTTTTAAAGGGATACTGTTTTTT
TRBV7-2	few	TRBJ1-1	TRBD1	CASSSQGDYTEAFF	TGTGCCAGCAGCTCACAGGGGGACTACACTGAAGCTTTCTTT
TRBV6-1	NA	TRBJ1-1	TRBD1	CASSRAGTDNTEAFF	TGTGCCAGCAGTCGCGCCGGGACAGATAACACTGAAGCTTTCTTT
TRBV29-1	many	TRBJ2-1	TRBD2	CSVDLAGIGEQFF	TGCAGCGTTGACCTAGCGGGGATTGGTGAGCAGTTCTTC
TRBV25-1	NA	TRBJ2-5	NA	CASSVPGAETQYF	TGTGCCAGCAGTGTCCCGGGGGCGGAGACCCAGTACTTC
TRBV5-1	NA	TRBJ1-1	TRBD1	CASSWSGQGNSEAFF	TGCGCCAGCAGCTGGTCGGGACAGGGTAATTCTGAAGCTTTCTTT
TRBV12-3/TRBV12-4	few	TRBJ1-1	TRBD1	CASEGAGGTEAFF	TGTGCCAGCGAGGGGGCCGGGGGCACTGAAGCTTTCTTT
TRBV20-1	NA	TRBJ2-3	NA	CSATATTPTQYF	TGCAGTGCCACTGCGACCACCCCTACGCAGTATTTT
TRBV4-1	NA	TRBJ2-1	TRBD1	CASSQSGQGEGEQFF	TGCGCCAGCAGCCAGTCCGGACAGGGGGAGGGGGAGCAGTTCTTC
TRBV29-1	NA	TRBJ2-5	NA	CSVGLARYQETQYF	TGCAGCGTTGGCTTGGCGCGGTACCAAGAGACCCAGTACTTC
TRBV18	NA	TRBJ2-1	TRBD2	CASSPSGRLGNEQFF	TGTGCCAGCTCACCTAGCGGGAGGCTTGGGAATGAGCAGTTCTTC
TRBV5-1	many	TRBJ1-1	NA	CASSLAGGLNTEAFF	TGTGCCAGCAGTTTAGCAGGAGGCTTGAACACTGAAGCTTTCTTT